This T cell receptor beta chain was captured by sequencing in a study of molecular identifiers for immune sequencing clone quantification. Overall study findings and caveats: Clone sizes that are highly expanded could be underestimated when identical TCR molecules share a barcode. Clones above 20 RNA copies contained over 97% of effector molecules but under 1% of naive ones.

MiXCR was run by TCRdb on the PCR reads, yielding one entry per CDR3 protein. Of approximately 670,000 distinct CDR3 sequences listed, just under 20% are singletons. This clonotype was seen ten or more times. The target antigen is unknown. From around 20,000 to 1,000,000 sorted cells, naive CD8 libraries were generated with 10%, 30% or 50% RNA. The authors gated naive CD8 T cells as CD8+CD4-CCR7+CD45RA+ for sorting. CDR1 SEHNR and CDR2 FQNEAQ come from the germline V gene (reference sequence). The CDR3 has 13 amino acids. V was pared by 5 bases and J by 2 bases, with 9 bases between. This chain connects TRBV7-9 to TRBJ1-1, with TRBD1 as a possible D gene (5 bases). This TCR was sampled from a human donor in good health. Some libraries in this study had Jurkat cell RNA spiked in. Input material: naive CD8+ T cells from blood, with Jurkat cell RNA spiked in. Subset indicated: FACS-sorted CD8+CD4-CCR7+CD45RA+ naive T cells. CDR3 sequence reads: CASSGDSNTEAFF. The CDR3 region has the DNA TGTGCCAGCAGCGGAGACAGTAACACTGAAGCTTTCTTT. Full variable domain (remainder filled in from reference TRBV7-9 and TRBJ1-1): DTGVSQNPRHKITKRGQNVTFRCDPISEHNRLYWYRQTLGQGPEFLTYFQNEAQLEKSRLLSDRFSAERPKGSFSTLEIQRTEQGDSAMYLCASSGDSNTEAFFGQGTRLTVV.